A selection of T cell receptor beta chains follows, all from one sample in a study. Using its own MiXCR run on the 5' RACE reads, TCRdb lists one record per CDR3 protein. Found here are 9,500 to 15,000 distinct CDR3 sequences, roughly half of them singletons; the top ten hold around 11%. Sequencing was done on a sample of tumor-infiltrating Tregs sorted from the breast tumor. These receptors all come from a female donor with breast cancer. CDR3s include the opening cysteine and the closing phenylalanine or tryptophan. A D gene is named only where the DNA matches it firmly. Not all rows give a size; the values are once, few, many and, for expanded clones, a class.

NA	TRBV6-2/TRBV6-3	NA	TRBJ1-1	CASSWGQRAFF	TGTGCCAGCAGTTGGGGGCAACGAGCTTTCTTT
TRBD2	TRBV7-7	few	TRBJ2-1	CASSSGLAGYNEQFF	TGTGCCAGCAGCTCGGGACTAGCGGGTTACAATGAGCAGTTCTTC
TRBD1	TRBV20-1	NA	TRBJ2-7	CSASIGTGREQYF	TGCAGTGCTTCTATAGGGACAGGCCGAGAGCAGTACTTC
NA	TRBV5-6	few	TRBJ2-5	CASSSDRRQETQYF	TGTGCCAGCAGCTCTGACAGGAGACAAGAGACCCAGTACTTC
TRBD1	TRBV12-3/TRBV12-4	NA	TRBJ2-1	CASSSLRGLGSYEQFF	TGTGCCAGCAGTTCTCTCAGGGGGCTAGGTTCCTATGAGCAGTTCTTC
TRBD1	TRBV12-3/TRBV12-4	NA	TRBJ2-1	CASSPGYRGRYNEQFF	TGTGCCAGCAGTCCAGGGTACAGGGGAAGGTACAATGAGCAGTTCTTC
NA	TRBV29-1	NA	TRBJ2-1	CSVVVLNEQFF	TGCAGCGTTGTAGTCCTCAATGAGCAGTTCTTC
NA	TRBV5-1	NA	TRBJ1-1	CASSLLSGGTEAFF	TGCGCCAGCAGCTTGCTCTCGGGGGGGACTGAAGCTTTCTTT
NA	TRBV5-1	NA	TRBJ1-1	CASSLGDTEAFF	TGCGCCAGCAGCTTGGGGGACACTGAAGCTTTCTTT
NA	TRBV20-1	few	TRBJ1-2	CSARDLGNYGYTF	TGCAGTGCTAGAGATCTCGGGAACTATGGCTACACCTTC
NA	TRBV7-2	NA	TRBJ2-2	CASSLKGSSGELFF	TGTGCCAGCAGCTTAAAGGGAAGTTCCGGGGAGCTGTTTTTT
NA	TRBV29-1	medium-sized	TRBJ2-1	CSVGGAREQFF	TGCAGCGTAGGTGGGGCGCGGGAGCAGTTCTTC
TRBD2	TRBV5-1	NA	TRBJ2-1	CASSLAGTSPYNEQFF	TGCGCCAGCAGCTTGGCCGGGACTAGTCCCTACAATGAGCAGTTCTTC
TRBD2	TRBV7-8	medium-sized	TRBJ2-7	CASSLREGRLGEQYF	TGTGCCAGCAGCTTGAGGGAGGGCCGTCTCGGCGAGCAGTACTTC
NA	TRBV29-1	NA	TRBJ1-3	CSASFGNTIYF	TGCAGCGCAAGTTTCGGAAACACCATATATTTT
TRBD2	TRBV20-1	NA	TRBJ2-3	CSAVREWSMDTQYF	TGCAGTGCTGTGCGGGAGTGGAGCATGGATACGCAGTATTTT
TRBD1	TRBV12-3/TRBV12-4	NA	TRBJ1-2	CATAGQGFYGYTF	TGTGCCACCGCGGGACAGGGTTTCTATGGCTACACCTTC
NA	TRBV15	NA	TRBJ2-3	CATSRAGRTDTQYF	TGTGCCACCAGCAGAGCGGGACGCACAGATACGCAGTATTTT
TRBD2	TRBV20-1	NA	TRBJ2-1	CSAEATSGGNNEQFF	TGCAGTGCCGAAGCTACTAGCGGGGGGAACAATGAGCAGTTCTTC
TRBD2	TRBV4-3	NA	TRBJ2-1	CASSQDTSTSGPNEQFF	TGCGCCAGCAGCCAAGATACTTCGACTAGCGGACCCAATGAGCAGTTCTTC
NA	TRBV10-3	NA	TRBJ2-2	CAISTAGTMNTGELFF	TGTGCCATCAGCACCGCCGGGACCATGAACACCGGGGAGCTGTTTTTT
NA	TRBV29-1	NA	TRBJ2-1	CSVGGAEEQFF	TGCAGCGTTGGGGGGGCGGAAGAGCAGTTCTTC
NA	TRBV27	NA	TRBJ1-2	CASSSTGAYGYTF	TGTGCCAGCTCCTCGACAGGTGCCTATGGCTACACCTTC
NA	TRBV12-3/TRBV12-4	NA	TRBJ2-1	CASRITRRALNEQFF	TGTGCCAGCAGGATCACTAGAAGGGCCCTCAATGAGCAGTTCTTC
NA	TRBV12-3/TRBV12-4	few	TRBJ1-6	CASSSSAQGLRSPLHF	TGTGCCAGCAGTTCCTCGGCCCAGGGACTTCGATCACCCCTCCACTTT
NA	TRBV25-1	NA	TRBJ2-2	CASTRGPGELFF	TGTGCCAGCACACGAGGGCCCGGGGAGCTGTTTTTT
TRBD2	TRBV7-3	NA	TRBJ2-1	CASSLVLAGGGEQFF	TGTGCCAGCAGCTTAGTTCTGGCGGGAGGGGGTGAGCAGTTCTTC
NA	TRBV4-2	medium-sized	TRBJ2-5	CASSAGPSEETQYF	TGTGCCAGCAGCGCGGGACCAAGCGAGGAGACCCAGTACTTC
NA	TRBV4-3	few	TRBJ2-3	CASSQAPSPSTDTQYF	TGCGCCAGCAGCCAAGCCCCAAGCCCTAGCACAGATACGCAGTATTTT
TRBD1	TRBV24-1	NA	TRBJ2-7	CATSGPSGQGGYEQYF	TGTGCCACCAGTGGGCCCTCGGGACAGGGGGGGTACGAGCAGTACTTC
NA	TRBV12-3/TRBV12-4	few	TRBJ2-1	CASSLYWNEQFF	TGTGCCAGCAGTCTATATTGGAATGAGCAGTTCTTC
NA	TRBV4-3	NA	TRBJ2-5	CASSHQQGRETQYF	TGCGCCAGCAGCCATCAACAGGGAAGAGAGACCCAGTACTTC
TRBD1	TRBV12-3/TRBV12-4	once	TRBJ1-4	CASSLGQGEKLFF	TGTGCCAGCAGTCTGGGACAGGGTGAAAAACTGTTTTTT
TRBD1	TRBV12-3/TRBV12-4	NA	TRBJ1-2	CANSPTGRGYTF	TGTGCCAACAGCCCGACAGGGCGCGGCTACACCTTC
TRBD1	TRBV25-1	NA	TRBJ2-6	CASSEQGAGANVLTF	TGTGCCAGCAGTGAACAGGGGGCTGGGGCCAACGTCCTGACTTTC
NA	TRBV20-1	medium-sized	TRBJ2-3	CSAIHSGSSTDTQYF	TGCAGTGCTATTCACAGCGGGTCGAGCACAGATACGCAGTATTTT